This T cell receptor (beta chain) was captured in a study of vaccination and CD4 T cells after COVID-19. Overall study context: Ranging from 14 to 241, the interval between dose two and post-vaccine sampling had a median of 72 days. Study-level points and caveats: Clonotypes reactive to SARS-CoV-2 had a median that went up from approximately 21 to 38, but not significantly.

The treatment here: approximately 11-day PBMC culture with coronavirus spike peptide pools or control peptides (ViraFEST assay). The collection of CD4+ T cells from the unexposed donor took place before the COVID-19 pandemic (2011-2018). ViraFEST used peptide pools to expand antigen-specific T cells, then sequenced TCRs. IL-2 (around 10 IU/ml) and peptide pools (approximately 9.2 ug/ml) were added to cultures of approximately 2 million PBMCs per well. Cultured CD4+ T cells had their DNA profiled by the Oncomine TCR Beta short-read assay. TCRdb re-called the PCR reads through MiXCR, storing one row per CDR3 protein. The sample holds about 5,400 distinct CDR3 sequences, more than 35% seen once. Notes on this clonotype: No antigen is known for it.

Germline V gene data show CDR1 as MNHEY and CDR2 as SVGAGI. The CDR3 covers 17 residues. V was pared by 4 bases and J by 6 bases, with 14 bases of the junction left unmatched. What was sequenced was CD4+ T cells from blood, cultured in vitro. This TCR was sampled from a human donor in good health. The J gene is TRBJ1-2, the V gene TRBV6-5; 10 bases fit TRBD1. The CDR3 reads CASSSDRDRGMGNGYTF. As DNA, the CDR3 is TGTGCCAGCAGTTCCGACCGGGACAGGGGAATGGGGAATGGCTACACCTTC.